The entry below gives a single TCR beta chain sequence along with its context. The antigen is not known. One entry per CDR3 protein, called by TCRdb with MiXCR from the 5' RACE reads. The table lists roughly 110,000 distinct CDR3 sequences, over 15% of them singletons. The data are from a study of T-cell memory formation after mild COVID-19. The overall study: TCR clusters were mostly donor specific. Whole-study results and caveats: Contracting clones from day 15 to 85 showed balanced CD4/CD8; later expanders favored CD4+. Specificity for SARS-CoV-2 was not confirmed among the second-wave clones peaking on day 37.

The CDR3 has 15 amino acids. V gave up 2 bases and J gave up 3 bases; unmatched junction bases: 5. The germline V gene encodes CDR1 SGHDT and CDR2 YYEEEE. This chain joins TRBV5-6 and TRBJ2-1, with 7 bases fitting TRBD1. The source of this sequence is an adult woman who had mild COVID-19 (a few samples of this study predate the infection). Cell type and time point are not known. The material sequenced was PBMCs or a T cell subset sorted from them (not recorded which). CDR3 protein: CASSLGGDSYNEQFF. CDR3 nucleotides: TGTGCCAGCAGCTTAGGTGGGGACAGCTACAATGAGCAGTTCTTC.